What follows are 24 T cell receptor beta chains derived from one specimen sequenced in a study of blood T cells in healthy people across ages. A J-beta primer mix and a sample-barcoded 5' primer were used in a second PCR of roughly 6 to 11 cycles. From the 5' RACE reads, TCRdb called clonotypes with MiXCR, one entry per CDR3 protein. The sample has about 780,000 distinct CDR3 sequences; under 30% are singletons. Another study also made use of these data, one on T cells of mothers and their children.

Sequencing was performed on blood. The receptors come from a boy younger than 18 in good health.

This clonotype was counted between two and nine times. V gene TRBV24-1 combines with J gene TRBJ2-1, with D uncertain. Trimming removed 4 bases from V and 9 bases from J, with 12 bases in between. Germline CDR1 is KGHDR and CDR2 is SFDVKD. This CDR3 spans 13 amino acids. The CDR3 spells CATSDSPGIEQFF. CDR3 coding DNA: TGTGCCACCAGTGACTCGCCCGGTATTGAGCAGTTCTTC.

The rearrangement links TRBV5-1 to TRBJ1-4, with D possibly matching TRBD1 (5 bases). In germline, CDR1 is SGHRS, CDR2 YFSETQ. V was clipped by 4 bases and J by 2 bases, with 15 bases between them. The CDR3 has 16 amino acids. The DNA for the CDR3 is TGCGCCAGCAGCGGAGCGGACCCAGGGACTAATGAAAAACTGTTTTTT. Translation: CASSGADPGTNEKLFF.

This clonotype was seen ten or more times. The chain links TRBV7-8 to TRBJ1-2; the D gene is possibly TRBD1 (5 bases). Germline loops: CDR1 SGHVS, CDR2 FQNEAQ. Trimming left V 0 bases short and J 4 bases short, with 12 bases between. The CDR3 runs to 15 residues. As DNA, the CDR3 is TGTGCCAGCAGCTTAGCGATCGGGGACTTCTATGGCTACACCTTC. The encoded protein is CASSLAIGDFYGYTF.

The chain combines TRBV6-5 with TRBJ2-1, with a weak D call TRBD2 (6 bases). The closer fit of TRBJ2-5 to the DNA end suggests the J call may be wrong. This CDR3 has 15 amino acids. The germline CDR1 and CDR2 sequences are MNHEY and SVGAGI. CDR3 nucleotide sequence: TGTGCCAGCAGTTACTCGATTTATGGGAGGGAGACCCAGTACTTC. Translating it yields CASSYSIYGRETQYF.

The chain combines TRBV11-2 with TRBJ1-6; D unclear. Germline values: CDR1 SGHAT, CDR2 FQNNGV. The CDR3 runs 11 residues. Trimming took 4 bases from V and 11 from J, leaving 6 bases between them. The CDR3 spells CASSSGPPLHF. For the CDR3, the DNA is TGTGCCAGCAGCTCCGGCCCACCCCTCCACTTT.

This clonotype occurred a few times. The chain uses TRBV5-1 and TRBJ1-2, with a tentative D call TRBD1 (6 bases). Per the germline V gene, CDR1 is SGHRS and CDR2 is YFSETQ. CDR3 length: 13 amino acids. V was clipped by 4 bases and J by 8 bases, with 15 bases between them. The CDR3, as DNA: TGCGCCAGCAGCCCCCTGGGGGGCGGCGGCTACACCTTC. This gives the protein CASSPLGGGGYTF. Supplemented by reference TRBV5-1 and TRBJ1-2, the full variable domain reads KAGVTQTPRYLIKTRGQQVTLSCSPISGHRSVSWYQQTPGQGLQFLFEYFSETQRNKGNFPGRFSGRQFSNSRSEMNVSTLELGDSALYLCASSPLGGGGYTFGSGTRLTVV.

This clonotype was found a few times. In DNA form, the CDR3 reads TGCAGTGCTAGGGCAGGGGCCCCAGATACGCAGTATTTT. It yields the protein CSARAGAPDTQYF. The rearrangement joins TRBV20-1 to TRBJ2-3, with a weak D call TRBD1 (6 bases). There are 13 residues in the CDR3. V lost 3 bases, J lost 4 bases, and 11 bases lay in between. The germline V gene encodes CDR1 DFQATT and CDR2 SNEGSKA (reference sequence).

V is TRBV27 and J is TRBJ2-7; D is possibly TRBD1 (6 bases). Trimming shortened V by 5 bases and J by 3 bases, and 11 bases separated the two germline ends. The length of the CDR3 is 13 residues. The germline gives CDR1 MNHEY, CDR2 SMNVEV (reference sequence). The CDR3 reads CASSPDSRYEQYF. In nucleotides, the CDR3 is TGTGCCAGCAGTCCGGACAGCCGCTACGAGCAGTACTTC.

In its sample, this clonotype was seen a few times. V usage is TRBV6-1 and J usage is TRBJ2-6; 9 bases match TRBD2. Germline V CDR1 and CDR2: MNHNS, SASEGT. There are 16 residues in the CDR3. V lost 8 bases and J lost 0; bases outside the gene matches: 5. In nucleotides, the CDR3 is TGTGCCAGCGGGCGGGGGGGTAGCTCTGGGGCCAACGTCCTGACTTTC. This translates into CASGRGGSSGANVLTF.

The chain is built from TRBV7-3 and TRBJ1-1; D is ambiguous. The germline V and J ends were trimmed by 2 bases and 3 bases, with 10 bases remaining between them. This CDR3 contains 14 residues. In germline, CDR1 is SGHTA, CDR2 FQGTGA. The CDR3 loop is CASSLSRGHTEAFF. Written as DNA, the CDR3 is TGTGCCAGCAGCTTATCCCGGGGTCACACTGAAGCTTTCTTT.

The chain is built from TRBV2 and TRBJ2-3; a weak D match, TRBD2 (6 bases). V was clipped by 8 bases and J by 4 bases, with 13 bases between them. The V gene's germline CDR1 is SNHLY and CDR2 FYNNEI. The CDR3 has 13 amino acids. The CDR3 protein is CASLRLASDTQYF. CDR3 in DNA: TGTGCCAGCCTACGTCTAGCGTCAGATACGCAGTATTTT.

This clonotype was seen at least ten times. This sequence joins TRBV6-1 and TRBJ2-7; 10 bases are shared with TRBD1. CDR1 and CDR2 (germline): MNHNS, SASEGT. The junction had 7 bases not matched to a gene; V was cut back by 6 bases and J by 5 bases. The CDR3 totals 14 residues. CDR3 in DNA: TGTGCCAGCAGAAACCCCGGGACAGGGGACGAGCAGTACTTC. It yields the protein CASRNPGTGDEQYF.

This chain connects TRBV28 to TRBJ1-1; D not resolved. The CDR3 runs 16 residues. V dropped 5 bases and J dropped 3 bases, with 19 bases sitting between them. Germline V gene sequence: CDR1 MDHEN, CDR2 SYDVKM. Written as DNA, the CDR3 is TGTGCCAGCAGTCTCAGCTCTATCCGATTGGACACTGAAGCTTTCTTT. Translating gives CASSLSSIRLDTEAFF.

V is TRBV7-6 and J is TRBJ2-1; the match to TRBD1 covers 9 bases. The CDR3 consists of 15 residues. Unmatched junction bases numbered 4, after V lost 4 bases and J lost 3 bases. Germline V gives CDR1 SGHVS, CDR2 FNYEAQ. CDR3 in amino acids: CASSSKTGGYNEQFF. The DNA for the CDR3 is TGTGCCAGCAGCTCCAAGACAGGGGGCTACAATGAGCAGTTCTTC.

Details on this clonotype: The junction departs from germline at one end; a sequencing error may be responsible. The V gene is TRBV12-3 or TRBV12-4, the J gene TRBJ1-2; TRBD1 agrees at 8 bases. The CDR3 covers 15 residues. CDR3 protein: CAGSFRTGLNYGYTF. The CDR3 bases are TGTGCCGGCAGTTTTAGGACAGGGTTAAACTATGGCTACACCTTC.

The sample holds a few counts of this clonotype. V is TRBV10-3 and J is TRBJ2-5, with unresolved D. The DNA end favors TRBJ2-7, so the J call may be wrong. Germline V lookup: CDR1 ENHRY, CDR2 SYGVKD. The CDR3 totals 12 residues. CDR3 nucleotides: TGTGCTTTTGGAACCTCCTCCTACGAGCAGTACTTC. It translates to CAFGTSSYEQYF.

This chain joins TRBV3-1 and TRBJ2-5; 7 bases agree with TRBD1. The better agreement between TRBJ2-1 and the DNA end casts doubt on the J call. Germline V gene lookup returns CDR1 LGHDT and CDR2 YNNKEL (reference sequence). This CDR3 contains 14 residues. The CDR3 here is CASSQDHRGNEQFF. CDR3 DNA sequence: TGTGCCAGCAGCCAAGATCACAGGGGCAATGAGCAGTTCTTC.

The rearrangement links TRBV4-1 to TRBJ2-1; D gene unclear. Germline values: CDR1 MGHRA, CDR2 YSYEKL. The CDR3 consists of 16 residues. V was shortened by 1 base and J by 2 bases, with 12 bases between the two germline ends. The CDR3 loop is CASSQVLGDPYNEQFF. The CDR3 nucleotides read TGCGCCAGCAGCCAAGTGCTGGGTGATCCCTACAATGAGCAGTTCTTC.

The chain recombines TRBV5-5 with TRBJ1-4; 7 bases align to TRBD1. From germline, CDR1 is SGHKS and CDR2 YYEKEE (reference sequence). This CDR3 comprises 14 residues. V shed 7 bases, J shed 4 bases, and the junction held 7 bases outside the gene matches. CDR3 coding DNA: TGTGCCAGCGGCGTACAGGGGCTTAATGAAAAACTGTTTTTT. The encoded protein is CASGVQGLNEKLFF.

This clonotype was recorded a few times. The chain has TRBV10-3 and TRBJ1-1, with D possibly matching TRBD1 (5 bases). CDR3 length equals 13 residues. Germline CDR1 and CDR2: ENHRY and SYGVKD. V was trimmed by 8 bases and J by 1 base, leaving 11 bases between them. The CDR3 sequence is CAIVGTQNTEAFF. As DNA, the CDR3 is TGTGCCATCGTCGGGACGCAGAACACTGAAGCTTTCTTT.

Comment on this clonotype: The CDR3 ends on some other residue instead of the conserved phenylalanine or tryptophan, so this is likely a read error. This chain connects TRBV6-5 to TRBJ2-7; 12 positions match TRBD1. Trimming cost V 5 bases and J 6 bases; bases outside gene matches: 11. The CDR3 runs to 16 residues. Germline lookup yields CDR1 MNHEY and CDR2 SVGAGI. In nucleotides, the CDR3 is TGTGCCAGCAGTCCACTCGCCGGGACAGGGGGCCTCGAGCAGTACTAC. Its translation is CASSPLAGTGGLEQYY.

About this clonotype itself: A read error may produce the germline difference seen at one junction end. This sequence joins TRBV20-1 and TRBJ1-4, with 10 bases identical to TRBD1. Germline V gene lookup returns CDR1 DFQATT and CDR2 SNEGSKA (reference sequence). This CDR3 region has 15 residues. In DNA, the CDR3 is TGCAGTGCTAGAGATGGGACAGGGGCAGATGAAAACCTGTTTTTT. Residues: CSARDGTGADENLFF.

The V and J genes are TRBV7-6 and TRBJ2-1; TRBD2 aligns across 9 bases. With V trimmed by 1 base and J by 4 bases, 11 bases remained unmatched. This CDR3 comprises 18 residues. Germline V gene sequence: CDR1 SGHVS, CDR2 FNYEAQ. The chain's CDR3 is CASSLVFVGAGGYNEQFF. CDR3 nucleotide sequence: TGTGCCAGCAGCTTAGTTTTTGTGGGAGCGGGGGGATACAATGAGCAGTTCTTC.

The chain recombines TRBV7-2 with TRBJ2-2; D not resolved. Trimming stripped 1 base from V and 4 bases from J, with 13 bases between. This CDR3 contains 16 residues. Germline V gene sequence: CDR1 SGHTA, CDR2 FQGNSA. CDR3 nucleotide sequence: TGTGCCAGCAGCTTAGTGGCCTCCTCCAGCACCGGGGAGCTGTTTTTT. Residues: CASSLVASSSTGELFF.